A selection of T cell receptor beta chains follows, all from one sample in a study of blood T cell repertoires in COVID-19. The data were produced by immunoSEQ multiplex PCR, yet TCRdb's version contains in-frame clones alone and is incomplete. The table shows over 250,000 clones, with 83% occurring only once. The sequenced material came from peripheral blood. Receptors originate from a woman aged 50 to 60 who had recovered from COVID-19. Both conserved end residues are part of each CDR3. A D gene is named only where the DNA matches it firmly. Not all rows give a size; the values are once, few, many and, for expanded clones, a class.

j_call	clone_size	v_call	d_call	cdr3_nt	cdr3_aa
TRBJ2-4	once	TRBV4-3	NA	TGCGCCAGCAGCCAAGGAAGGGCGCGGGGCATTCAGTACTTC	CASSQGRARGIQYF
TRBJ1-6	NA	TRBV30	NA	TGTGCCTGGAGCGAACAGAATTCACCCCTCCACTTT	CAWSEQNSPLHF
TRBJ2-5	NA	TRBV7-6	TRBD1	TGTGCCAGCAGCTTGTCCAGGGGGGAGACCCAGTACTTC	CASSLSRGETQYF
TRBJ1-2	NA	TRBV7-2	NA	TGTGCCAGCAGCTTAAATCCGGACAGAACGATCGGTAACTATGGCTACACCTTC	CASSLNPDRTIGNYGYTF
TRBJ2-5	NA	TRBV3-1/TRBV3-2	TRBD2	TGTGCCAGCAGCCAACTAGCGGGACCCAACAGTGGGGAGACCCAGTACTTC	CASSQLAGPNSGETQYF
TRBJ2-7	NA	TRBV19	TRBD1	TGTGCCAGTAGTGCGGACAGGGCATTTCGCTACGAGCAGTACTTC	CASSADRAFRYEQYF
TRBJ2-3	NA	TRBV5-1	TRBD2	TGCGCCAGCAGCCTCGGACTAGCGGGCAGCACAGATACGCAGTATTTT	CASSLGLAGSTDTQYF
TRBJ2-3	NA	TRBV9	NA	TGTGCCAGCAGCGCGGGGGCGGGAGAACTGGGCACAGATACGCAGTATTTT	CASSAGAGELGTDTQYF
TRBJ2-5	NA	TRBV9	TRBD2	TGTGCCAGCAGCTCCTCCAAGACTAGCGGGGGGGCCTGGGAGACCCAGTACTTC	CASSSSKTSGGAWETQYF
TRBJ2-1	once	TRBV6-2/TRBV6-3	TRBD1	TGTGCCAGCAGTGGGACAGGGACCGGAGGGAATGAGCAGTTCTTC	CASSGTGTGGNEQFF
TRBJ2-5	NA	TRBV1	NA	TGCACCAGCAGCCAAGATCGCGGGACTAGCGGGGGCCGGGATCAAGAGACCCAGTACTTC	CTSSQDRGTSGGRDQETQYF
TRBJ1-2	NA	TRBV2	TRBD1	TGTGCCAGCAGTGAGGGGGGACAGAGAACCAACTATGGCTACACCTTC	CASSEGGQRTNYGYTF
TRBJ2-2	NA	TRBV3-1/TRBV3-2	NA	TGTGCCAGCAGCCCCAGGCTGGGGGGATCCGGGGAGCTGTTTTTT	CASSPRLGGSGELFF
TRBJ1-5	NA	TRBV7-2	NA	TGTGCCAGCAGCGATAACATGCCGAATCAGCCCCAGCATTTT	CASSDNMPNQPQHF
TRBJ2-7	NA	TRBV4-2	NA	TGTGCCAGCAGCCAAGGTAATAGCGCCACCTACGAGCAGTACTTC	CASSQGNSATYEQYF
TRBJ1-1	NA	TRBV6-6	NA	TGTGCCAGCAGTTACTCAGAGATTAACACTGAAGCTTTCTTT	CASSYSEINTEAFF
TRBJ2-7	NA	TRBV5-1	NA	TGCGCCAGCAGCTTCCAGGATCTGTTCTACGAGCAGTACTTC	CASSFQDLFYEQYF
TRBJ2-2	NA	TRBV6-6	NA	TGTGCCAGCAGTCAGGCGTACGGGGGAAAGAACACCGGGGAGCTGTTTTTT	CASSQAYGGKNTGELFF
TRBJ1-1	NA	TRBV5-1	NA	TGCGCCAGCAGCTTGGGGTCAGGGGACACTGAAGCTTTCTTT	CASSLGSGDTEAFF
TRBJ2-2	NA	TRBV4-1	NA	TGCGCCAGCCGGGGCGGGGTCAACACCGGGGAGCTGTTTTTT	CASRGGVNTGELFF
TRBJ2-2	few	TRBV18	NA	TGTGCCAGCTCACAGCAGGAGAACACCGGGGAGCTGTTTTTT	CASSQQENTGELFF
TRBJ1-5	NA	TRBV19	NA	TGTGCCAGTAGTATAACCAGTAATAGCAATCAGCCCCAGCATTTT	CASSITSNSNQPQHF
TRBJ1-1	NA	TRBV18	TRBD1	TGTGCCAGCTCGCCCGGGACAGGGGGCTGGGTGAACACTGAAGCTTTCTTT	CASSPGTGGWVNTEAFF
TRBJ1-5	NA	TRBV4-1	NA	TGCGCCAGCAGCCAAGATAATATGAGCAATCAGCCCCAGCATTTT	CASSQDNMSNQPQHF
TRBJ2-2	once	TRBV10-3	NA	TGTGCCATCAGTATCACAGGGTTGTCGAACGGGGAGCTGTTTTTT	CAISITGLSNGELFF
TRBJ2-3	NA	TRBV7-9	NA	TGTGCCAGCGCCGTAGGCGACTTAACGCAGTATTTT	CASAVGDLTQYF
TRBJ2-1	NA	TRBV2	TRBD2	TGTGCCAGCAGTGACGGCGGGAGGGCCTACAATGAGCAGTTCTTC	CASSDGGRAYNEQFF
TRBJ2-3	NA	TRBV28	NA	TGTGCCAGCAGGAGTCCCGGGGGACGGGAGACCCATACGCAGTATTTT	CASRSPGGRETHTQYF
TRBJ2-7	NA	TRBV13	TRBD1	TGTGCCAGCAGCCTTAACAGGGGACCGCACGAGCAGTACTTC	CASSLNRGPHEQYF
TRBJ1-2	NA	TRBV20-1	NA	TGCAGTGCTAGAGCAAACTATGGCTACACCTTC	CSARANYGYTF
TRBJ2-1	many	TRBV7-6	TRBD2	TGTGCCAGCAGCTTATCCCATGCTAGCGGGAATGAGCAGTTCTTC	CASSLSHASGNEQFF
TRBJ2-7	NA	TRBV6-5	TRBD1	TGTGCCAGCAGATTAATTGGGACAGACCTCTACGAGCAGTACTTC	CASRLIGTDLYEQYF
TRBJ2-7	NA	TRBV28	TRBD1	TGTGCCAGCAGTTTCGGCGGACAGGGTCGAGGGGAGCAGTACTTC	CASSFGGQGRGEQYF
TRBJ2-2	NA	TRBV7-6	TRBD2	TGTGCCAGCAGCGAGGTGACTAGCGGGAACCCGTTAATCGGGGAGCTGTTTTTT	CASSEVTSGNPLIGELFF
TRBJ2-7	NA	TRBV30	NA	TGTGCCTGGAGTGTGGAGACAGGTGGACCGGGGGGCGAGCAGTACTTC	CAWSVETGGPGGEQYF
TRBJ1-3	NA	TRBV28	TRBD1	TGTGCCAGCAGTTTCCCCCGGGACAGCTCTGGAAACACCATATATTTT	CASSFPRDSSGNTIYF
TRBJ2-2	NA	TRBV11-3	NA	TGTGCCAGCAGCAGCCATGGAGTCGGGGAGCTGTTTTTT	CASSSHGVGELFF
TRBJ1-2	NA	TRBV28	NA	TGTGCCAGCAGTTTTATGAGGGAACACTATGGCTACACCTTC	CASSFMREHYGYTF
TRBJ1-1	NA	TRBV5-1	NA	TGCGCCAGCAGCTTTCAACAGGGCACTGAAGCTTTCTTT	CASSFQQGTEAFF
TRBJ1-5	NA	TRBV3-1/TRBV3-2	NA	TGTGCCAGCAGTCCAGGAGACAGAGTTAATCAGCCCCAGCATTTT	CASSPGDRVNQPQHF
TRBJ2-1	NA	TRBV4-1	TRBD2	TGCGCCAGCAACCCCACTAGCGGGGGGGACTACAATGAGCAGTTCTTC	CASNPTSGGDYNEQFF
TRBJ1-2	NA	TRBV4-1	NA	TGCGCCAGCAGCCAGTCCGTCCGACAGACCAATTATGGCTACACCTTC	CASSQSVRQTNYGYTF
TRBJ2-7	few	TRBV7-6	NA	TGTGCCAGCAGCCCTTCCGGGCCGGAGGGGGAGCAGTACTTC	CASSPSGPEGEQYF
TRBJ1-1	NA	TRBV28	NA	TGTGCCAGCAGTTTATCGGCAGGGCAGTCGGTGACAGCTTTCTTT	CASSLSAGQSVTAFF
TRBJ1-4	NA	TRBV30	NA	TGTGCCTGGAGTGCGGGACTTTTACAACATGAAAAACTGTTTTTT	CAWSAGLLQHEKLFF
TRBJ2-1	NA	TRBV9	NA	TGTGCCAGCAGCCAGGGGCTAGAGGTCTTTCCCTACAATGAGCAGTTCTTC	CASSQGLEVFPYNEQFF
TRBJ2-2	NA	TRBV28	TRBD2	TGTGCCAGCAGAAGACTAGCGGGGAACACCGGGGAGCTGTTTTTT	CASRRLAGNTGELFF
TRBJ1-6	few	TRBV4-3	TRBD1	TGCGCCAGCAGCCAAGAGGGGGACAGGGTCAATTCACCCCTCCACTTT	CASSQEGDRVNSPLHF
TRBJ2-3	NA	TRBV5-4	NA	TGTGCCAGCAGCCCCCCAGGATTACGCACAGATACGCAGTATTTT	CASSPPGLRTDTQYF
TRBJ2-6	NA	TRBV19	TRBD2	TGTGCCAGTACCATGGGGGGGGCTGGGGCCAACGTCCTGACTTTC	CASTMGGAGANVLTF
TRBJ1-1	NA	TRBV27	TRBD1	TGTGCCAGCAGTCCCTTGGAACAGGGGTTAACTGAAGCTTTCTTT	CASSPLEQGLTEAFF
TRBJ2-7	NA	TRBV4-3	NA	TGCGCCAGCAGCCAAGTGGTAGCCAGCTCCTACGAGCAGTACTTC	CASSQVVASSYEQYF
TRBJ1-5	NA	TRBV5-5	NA	TGTGCCAGCAGCTTGGGGAGGTTGAATCAGCCCCAGCATTTT	CASSLGRLNQPQHF
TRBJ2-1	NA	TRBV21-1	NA	TGTGCCAGCAGCGCCCCCTTGGTGACAGGGGGCAACAATGAGCAGTTCTTC	CASSAPLVTGGNNEQFF
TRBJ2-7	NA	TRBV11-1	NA	TGTGCCAGCAGCCGACGGAGTCTCGAGCAGTACTTC	CASSRRSLEQYF